The 27 T cell receptor beta chains given below trace back to one sample, sequenced in a study of B cell selection in AIRE deficiency. Sorting defined conventional CD4 T cells as CD4+CD127+. The table came from immunoSEQ multiplex PCR; TCRdb's copy has only in-frame clones and leaves some out. The sample records tens of thousands of clones, around 97% being singletons. Sequencing used conventional CD4+ T cells sorted from PBMCs. These receptors came from a human donor with AIRE deficiency.

The rearrangement uses TRBV7-2 and TRBJ2-3; D remains ambiguous. V lost 5 bases and J 2 bases, leaving 20 bases between the germline ends. Per germline, CDR1 SGHTA and CDR2 FQGNSA. There are 17 residues in the CDR3. CDR3 DNA sequence: TGTGCCAGCAGCCCGAGTCGCAGGTCCTCACCCACAGATACGCAGTATTTT. Its protein is CASSPSRRSSPTDTQYF.

V is TRBV27 and J is TRBJ2-7; tentative D call: TRBD2 (6 bases). Germline assignment: CDR1 MNHEY and CDR2 SMNVEV (reference sequence). The V end was cut by 0 bases, the J end by 4 bases, with 13 bases between. CDR3 length: 15 amino acids. CDR3 bases: TGTGCCAGCAGTTTATCGTTTCACGCGGGGTACGAGCAGTACTTC. This codes for CASSLSFHAGYEQYF.

CDR3 DNA: TGTGCCAGCAGTTACTTTAGGGGTGGCTACGAGCAGTACTTC. Its protein product is CASSYFRGGYEQYF. The chain joins TRBV6-5 to TRBJ2-7; D might be TRBD1 (5 bases). Germline V gene data show CDR1 as MNHEY and CDR2 as SVGAGI. The CDR3 has 14 residues. Between the trimmed V and J ends, which lost 1 base and 3 bases, there was a span of 10 bases.

J is TRBJ1-4 and V is TRBV6-1; D is uncertain. Germline lookup yields CDR1 MNHNS and CDR2 SASEGT. The V gene lost 3 bases and the J gene lost 0 bases, with 14 bases spanning the gap. This CDR3 has 17 residues. The CDR3 reads CASSEGYAPATNEKLFF. In nucleotides, the CDR3 is TGTGCCAGCAGTGAGGGTTATGCGCCCGCAACTAATGAAAAACTGTTTTTT.

The chain uses TRBV4-2 and TRBJ2-7; D call uncertain. Trimming cost V 3 bases and J 0 bases, with 6 bases left between them. This CDR3 has 13 amino acids. CDR1 is LGHNA and CDR2 is YNFKEQ in the germline V gene. CDR3 residues: CASSQGNSYEQYF. CDR3 bases: TGTGCCAGCAGCCAGGGGAACTCCTACGAGCAGTACTTC.

The chain combines TRBV7-9 with TRBJ1-6; D unresolved. This CDR3 is built from 15 residues. The V end lost 0 bases, the J end lost 9 bases, and 12 bases lay between the germline ends. In germline, CDR1 is SEHNR, CDR2 FQNEAQ (reference sequence). The CDR3 loop reads CASSLASGNSSPLHF. As DNA, the CDR3 is TGTGCCAGCAGCTTAGCCTCTGGAAATAGTTCACCCCTCCACTTT.

J is TRBJ1-1 and V is TRBV5-5, with D unclear. This CDR3 is built from 12 residues. Trimming took off 2 bases at V and 5 bases at J, with 7 bases between the two ends. CDR1 and CDR2 (germline): SGHKS, YYEKEE (reference sequence). In nucleotides, the CDR3 is TGTGCCAGCAGCTTATCTCTAACTGAAGCTTTCTTT. This gives the protein CASSLSLTEAFF.

This chain connects TRBV15 to TRBJ2-3; 11 nucleotides align to TRBD2. The V segment lost 0 bases and the J segment 0 bases; nucleotides outside the gene matches: 8. Germline V CDR1 and CDR2: LNHNV, YYDKDF (reference sequence). CDR3 length equals 19 residues. CDR3 protein: CATSRDWASGGYSTDTQYF. The CDR3 DNA follows: TGTGCCACCAGCAGAGATTGGGCTAGCGGGGGGTACAGCACAGATACGCAGTATTTT.

A single count supports this clone. The chain recombines TRBV5-1 with TRBJ2-1; 11 positions agree with TRBD2. J gave up 12 bases and V 4 bases, and 12 bases lay outside the gene matches. Germline CDR1 is SGHRS and CDR2 is YFSETQ. This CDR3 has 15 amino acids. DNA for the CDR3: TGCGCCAGCAGCAACGGACTAGCGGGTGGGCAAGGGCAGTTCTTC. Protein product: CASSNGLAGGQGQFF. Full variable domain (missing parts from reference TRBV5-1 and TRBJ2-1): KAGVTQTPRYLIKTRGQQVTLSCSPISGHRSVSWYQQTPGQGLQFLFEYFSETQRNKGNFPGRFSGRQFSNSRSEMNVSTLELGDSALYLCASSNGLAGGQGQFFGPGTRLTVL.

This clone was seen more than once but under ten times. The chain couples TRBV4-3 to TRBJ1-5; D is uncertain. V was shortened by 1 base and J by 6 bases, with 10 bases between the two germline ends. The length of the CDR3 is 14 residues. The germline V gene has CDR1 LGHNA and CDR2 YSLEER. CDR3 DNA sequence: TGCGCCAGCAGCCAAGTCTGGGAGGGTCAGCCCCAGCATTTT. Amino acids: CASSQVWEGQPQHF.

The chain combines TRBV7-9 with TRBJ1-1; D remains unclear. The V end lost 2 bases, the J end lost 1 base, and 8 bases lay between the germline ends. Looked up from germline, CDR1 is SEHNR and CDR2 is FQNEAQ (reference sequence). The CDR3 loop spans 14 amino acids. This CDR3 is CASSLSITNTEAFF. CDR3 nucleotide sequence: TGTGCCAGCAGCTTATCTATAACGAACACTGAAGCTTTCTTT.

This chain links TRBV7-9 with TRBJ2-3; D might be TRBD1 or TRBD2, each matching 6 bases. Germline CDR1 SEHNR, CDR2 FQNEAQ (reference sequence). The CDR3 loop spans 14 amino acids. Trimming removed 9 bases at V and 7 bases at J, with 20 bases between. CDR3 amino acids: CASTGRGGRNTQYF. The DNA of the CDR3 is TGTGCCAGTACAGGGAGAGGGGGGCGAAATACGCAGTATTTT. The full variable domain, rest sourced from reference TRBV7-9 and TRBJ2-3, is DTGVSQNPRHKITKRGQNVTFRCDPISEHNRLYWYRQTLGQGPEFLTYFQNEAQLEKSRLLSDRFSAERPKGSFSTLEIQRTEQGDSAMYLCASTGRGGRNTQYFGPGTRLTVL.

V usage is TRBV7-3 and J usage is TRBJ2-3; TRBD1 aligns across 7 bases. CDR3 length: 14 residues. The V and J ends lost 5 bases and 3 bases, in that order; junction bases with no gene match: 5. Germline V CDR1 and CDR2: SGHTA, FQGTGA. The CDR3 DNA is TGTGCCAGCAGCCCCGGGACAGTTACAGATACGCAGTATTTT. Residues: CASSPGTVTDTQYF. Complete variable domain (other parts from reference TRBV7-3 and TRBJ2-3): GAGVSQTPSNKVTEKGKYVELRCDPISGHTALYWYRQSLGQGPEFLIYFQGTGAADDSGLPNDRFFAVRPEGSVSTLKIQRTERGDSAVYLCASSPGTVTDTQYFGPGTRLTVL.

The rearrangement links TRBV29-1 to TRBJ1-1; no clear D. This CDR3 spans 12 amino acids. The V gene lost 4 bases and the J gene lost 5 bases, with 11 bases spanning the gap. The V gene's germline CDR1 is SQVTM and CDR2 ANQGSEA. In DNA, the CDR3 is TGCAGCGTTGGCGGTCGGGTGACTGAAGCTTTCTTT. Protein sequence: CSVGGRVTEAFF.

The chain links TRBV19 to TRBJ2-3, with D perhaps matching TRBD2 (5 bases). The germline gives CDR1 LNHDA, CDR2 SQIVND (reference sequence). This CDR3 comprises 13 residues. Trimming left V 10 bases short and J 2 bases short, with 13 bases between. CDR3: CATESGDTDTQYF. As DNA, the CDR3 is TGTGCCACTGAGAGCGGTGACACAGATACGCAGTATTTT.

V and J are TRBV9 and TRBJ2-5; D unclear. The ends were cut back, 0 bases at V and 7 bases at J, with 10 bases in the middle. This CDR3 region has 13 residues. Germline V CDR1 and CDR2: SGDLS, YYNGEE. CDR3 in amino acids: CASSVDGRVTQYF. The CDR3 DNA sequence: TGTGCCAGCAGCGTAGATGGGCGAGTGACCCAGTACTTC.

The chain recombines TRBV7-2 with TRBJ1-4, with D perhaps TRBD1 (5 bases). V lost 5 bases to trimming and J lost 6 bases, with 13 bases between them. This CDR3 has 14 residues. Germline loops: CDR1 SGHTA, CDR2 FQGNSA. The CDR3 DNA sequence: TGTGCCAGCAGCCCCAACGACAGTGATGAAAAACTGTTTTTT. Residues: CASSPNDSDEKLFF.

The chain links TRBV6-6 to TRBJ2-1, with D unresolved. Germline lookup yields CDR1 MNHNY and CDR2 SVGAGI (reference sequence). This CDR3 is built from 15 residues. Trimming took off 2 bases at V and 0 bases at J, with 8 bases between the two ends. CDR3 DNA sequence: TGTGCCAGCAGTTACAGGACCTACTCCTACAATGAGCAGTTCTTC. It encodes CASSYRTYSYNEQFF.

A single count supports this clone. The chain carries TRBV5-3 and TRBJ2-1; 7 nucleotides match TRBD2. TRBV5-3 qualifies as an ORF whose function is uncertain. The CDR3 runs 14 residues. The V segment lost 4 bases and the J segment 4 bases; nucleotides outside the gene matches: 5. The CDR3 nucleotides are TGTGCCAGAAGCGCGGGACTATCATACAATGAGCAGTTCTTC. It encodes CARSAGLSYNEQFF.

This chain uses TRBV5-1 with TRBJ2-5, with 8 bases that match TRBD2. With 3 bases clipped from V and 4 bases from J, the junction kept 2 bases outside the gene matches. The germline CDR1 and CDR2 sequences are SGHRS and YFSETQ. This CDR3 spans 13 amino acids. The CDR3 coding sequence is TGCGCCAGCAGCTCAAGCGGGGGAGAGACCCAGTACTTC. Translation gives CASSSSGGETQYF.

This chain joins TRBV5-1 and TRBJ2-1; 7 nucleotides match TRBD1. Germline V gives CDR1 SGHRS, CDR2 YFSETQ. The CDR3 length is 16 residues. V dropped 2 bases and J dropped 4; count of bases not matched to a gene: 9. The CDR3 loop reads CASSFYAGTDYNEQFF. In DNA form, the CDR3 reads TGCGCCAGCAGCTTTTATGCCGGGACAGATTACAATGAGCAGTTCTTC.

The chain couples TRBV18 to TRBJ1-2; no firm D call. The CDR3 length is 15 residues. With 6 bases removed from V and 0 bases from J, the gap between germline ends came to 14 bases. CDR1 is KGHSH and CDR2 is LQKENI in the germline V gene. The CDR3 DNA sequence: TGTGCCAGCTCTCAAGATGGCCCCGCTAACTATGGCTACACCTTC. It codes for CASSQDGPANYGYTF.

The chain carries TRBV15 and TRBJ2-3; D is undetermined. Between the trimmed V and J ends, which lost 1 base and 1 base, there was a span of 6 bases. The CDR3 loop spans 14 amino acids. Germline V gives CDR1 LNHNV, CDR2 YYDKDF (reference sequence). Here the CDR3 DNA reads TGTGCCACCAGCAGAGCACAGCGCACAGATACGCAGTATTTT. Translating it yields CATSRAQRTDTQYF. Full variable domain (outside the CDR3, taken from reference TRBV15 and TRBJ2-3): DAMVIQNPRYQVTQFGKPVTLSCSQTLNHNVMYWYQQKSSQAPKLLFHYYDKDFNNEADTPDNFQSRRPNTSFCFLDIRSPGLGDTAMYLCATSRAQRTDTQYFGPGTRLTVL.

This chain joins TRBV2 and TRBJ1-2; weak D call: TRBD1 (6 bases). Germline lookup yields CDR1 SNHLY and CDR2 FYNNEI. Trimming pared 3 bases from V and 2 bases from J, leaving 13 bases between. This CDR3 is built from 15 residues. The CDR3 region has the DNA TGTGCCAGCAGTGATGGGACAATTGGGAACTATGGCTACACCTTC. This encodes CASSDGTIGNYGYTF.

V and J are TRBV27 and TRBJ2-6; no reliable D call. CDR3 length: 13 amino acids. Per the germline V gene, CDR1 is MNHEY and CDR2 is SMNVEV (reference sequence). Trimming took off 8 bases at V and 0 bases at J, with 5 bases between the two ends. The CDR3 nucleotides are TGTGCCAGCGCAACCTCTGGGGCCAACGTCCTGACTTTC. It encodes CASATSGANVLTF.

The genes are TRBV7-2 and TRBJ2-3; unclear D gene. CDR3 size: 13 residues. V gave up 3 bases and J gave up 1 base, with 5 bases separating them. The germline gives CDR1 SGHTA, CDR2 FQGNSA. The CDR3 reads CASSFGGTDTQYF. The CDR3 nucleotides are TGTGCCAGCAGCTTCGGTGGCACAGATACGCAGTATTTT.

The rearrangement uses TRBV10-3 and TRBJ2-7; D ambiguous. Trimming removed 0 bases from V and 7 bases from J, with 10 bases in between. CDR3 size: 13 residues. Germline CDR1 is ENHRY and CDR2 is SYGVKD. In DNA, the CDR3 is TGTGCCATCAGTGAGTCCCGGCGGCGGGAGCAGTACTTC. Translating it yields CAISESRRREQYF.